What follows are 22 T cell receptor beta chains derived from one specimen sequenced in a study of blood T cell repertoires in COVID-19. Sequenced by immunoSEQ multiplex PCR; TCRdb stores in-frame clones only, minus some. The top ten clones hold approximately 9.4% of a sample with about 330,000 clones, 87% of them seen once. The source material was peripheral blood. These receptors were obtained from a man aged 30 to 45 with COVID-19, enrolled during active disease.

The chain combines TRBV7-9 with TRBJ2-5; TRBD1 aligns across 8 bases. This CDR3 spans 15 amino acids. Germline V gives CDR1 SEHNR, CDR2 FQNEAQ (reference sequence). Trimming took 2 bases from V and 5 from J; bases not matched to a gene: 7. The CDR3 nucleotides are TGTGCCAGCAGCTTACCGTGGACAGGGTTGGAGACCCAGTACTTC. Translating it yields CASSLPWTGLETQYF. Full variable domain (remainder filled in from reference TRBV7-9 and TRBJ2-5): DTGVSQNPRHKITKRGQNVTFRCDPISEHNRLYWYRQTLGQGPEFLTYFQNEAQLEKSRLLSDRFSAERPKGSFSTLEIQRTEQGDSAMYLCASSLPWTGLETQYFGPGTRLLVL.

Only one count was recorded for this clone. The DNA of the CDR3 is TGTGCCAGCAGTCCCACGGGACAGAGAAACATTCAGTACTTC. Translation: CASSPTGQRNIQYF. This chain joins TRBV2 and TRBJ2-4; 7 bases line up with TRBD1. This CDR3 comprises 14 residues. The V gene end was trimmed by 5 bases and the J gene end by 6 bases; junction bases not matched to a gene: 7. CDR1 is SNHLY and CDR2 is FYNNEI in the germline V gene.

The gene calls are TRBV28 and TRBJ2-7; the D is unclear. This CDR3 has 14 amino acids. Germline V lookup: CDR1 MDHEN, CDR2 SYDVKM. V lost 5 bases, J lost 6 bases, and 17 bases lay in between. CDR3 in amino acids: CASSPLTAASEQYF. In DNA form, the CDR3 reads TGTGCCAGCAGTCCCTTGACCGCGGCCAGCGAGCAGTACTTC. The full variable domain, rest sourced from reference TRBV28 and TRBJ2-7, is DVKVTQSSRYLVKRTGEKVFLECVQDMDHENMFWYRQDPGLGLRLIYFSYDVKMKEKGDIPEGYSVSREKKERFSLILESASTNQTSMYLCASSPLTAASEQYFGPGTRLTVT.

The chain has TRBV7-9 and TRBJ1-3; 7 nucleotides agree with TRBD1. The V and J ends lost 5 bases and 3 bases, in that order; junction bases with no gene match: 7. Germline CDR1 is SEHNR and CDR2 is FQNEAQ (reference sequence). The CDR3 is 15 residues long. The CDR3, as DNA: TGTGCCAGCAGCAATTACAGGGGTGTTGGAAACACCATATATTTT. It specifies CASSNYRGVGNTIYF.

V gene TRBV10-3 combines with J gene TRBJ2-1; the D gene is possibly TRBD1 (5 bases). V was trimmed by 0 bases and J by 8 bases, leaving 14 bases between them. Germline CDR1 is ENHRY and CDR2 is SYGVKD. The CDR3 extends over 15 amino acids. CDR3 nucleotides: TGTGCCATCAGTGAGTCGGGAACAGGAAAGCATGAGCAGTTCTTC. This gives the protein CAISESGTGKHEQFF.

This chain joins TRBV6-2 or TRBV6-3 and TRBJ2-7; D may be TRBD1 (7 bases). Germline CDR1 and CDR2: MNHEY and SVGEGT. The CDR3 has 15 amino acids. Trimming cost V 2 bases and J 3 bases, with 14 bases left between them. The CDR3 nucleotides read TGTGCCAGCAGTTACGCGGAGGGGGCAATCTACGAGCAGTACTTC. It specifies CASSYAEGAIYEQYF.

V and J are TRBV6-5 and TRBJ2-7; TRBD1 aligns across 9 bases. V gave up 2 bases and J gave up 4 bases; unmatched junction bases: 6. There are 15 residues in the CDR3. The V gene's germline CDR1 is MNHEY and CDR2 SVGAGI. The CDR3 loop reads CASSYLGTGYYEQYF. DNA for the CDR3: TGTGCCAGCAGTTACCTTGGGACAGGGTATTACGAGCAGTACTTC.

The V and J genes are TRBV16 and TRBJ2-7; 8 bases fit TRBD1. The length of the CDR3 is 16 residues. The V gene end was trimmed by 2 bases and the J gene end by 3 bases; junction bases not matched to a gene: 9. The germline V gene encodes CDR1 KGHSY and CDR2 FQNENV. DNA for the CDR3: TGTGCCAGCAGCCAAAAGCCCGGGACAGGCCTCTACGAGCAGTACTTC. Translation: CASSQKPGTGLYEQYF. The full variable domain, with the rest looked up from reference TRBV16 and TRBJ2-7, is GEEVAQTPKHLVRGEGQKAKLYCAPIKGHSYVFWYQQVLKNEFKFLISFQNENVFDETGMPKERFSAKCLPNSPCSLEIQATKLEDSAVYFCASSQKPGTGLYEQYFGPGTRLTVT.

The chain employs TRBV19 and TRBJ2-7, with TRBD2 as a possible D gene (5 bases). Germline values: CDR1 LNHDA, CDR2 SQIVND (reference sequence). V was shortened by 1 base and J by 3 bases, with 10 bases between the two germline ends. This CDR3 has 14 residues. The CDR3 DNA sequence: TGTGCCAGTAGTATAGCCCCCAGCGGCTACGAGCAGTACTTC. Amino acid sequence: CASSIAPSGYEQYF.

Here the CDR3 reads CAWRVGTGAYEQYF. DNA of the CDR3: TGTGCCTGGCGGGTTGGGACAGGCGCTTACGAGCAGTACTTC. This sequence joins TRBV30 and TRBJ2-7; TRBD1 matches 8 bases. V gave up 5 bases and J gave up 4 bases; unmatched junction bases: 10. The V gene's germline CDR1 is GTSNPN and CDR2 SVGIG (reference sequence). The length of the CDR3 is 14 residues.

V and J are TRBV7-9 and TRBJ1-3; D is perhaps TRBD1 (6 bases). Trimming pared 4 bases from V and 8 bases from J, leaving 21 bases between. Germline lookup yields CDR1 SEHNR and CDR2 FQNEAQ (reference sequence). The CDR3 loop spans 16 amino acids. DNA for the CDR3: TGTGCCAGCAGCTCCTACGCCGGGACAAATGCGGACACCATATATTTT. Amino acid sequence: CASSSYAGTNADTIYF.

The chain employs TRBV6-5 and TRBJ2-7; D is unclear. Trimming removed 2 bases from V and 2 bases from J, with 13 bases in between. Per the germline V gene, CDR1 is MNHEY and CDR2 is SVGAGI. CDR3 length: 15 amino acids. This CDR3 is CASSYARKPAYEQYF. The CDR3 region has the DNA TGTGCCAGCAGTTACGCGAGGAAGCCTGCCTACGAGCAGTACTTC.

V gene TRBV6-2 or TRBV6-3 combines with J gene TRBJ1-5, with D unresolved. This CDR3 comprises 15 residues. V was shortened by 3 bases and J by 0 bases, with 9 bases between the two germline ends. Germline V gene data show CDR1 as MNHEY and CDR2 as SVGEGT. The CDR3 nucleotides read TGTGCCAGCAGTTATTCACAGCATAGCAATCAGCCCCAGCATTTT. Protein sequence: CASSYSQHSNQPQHF.

The V call is TRBV27, the J call TRBJ2-5; TRBD1 matches 10 bases. From germline, CDR1 is MNHEY and CDR2 SMNVEV (reference sequence). The CDR3 runs to 16 residues. Germline trimming cut 3 bases from V and 7 bases from J; bases unmatched to any gene: 11. Here the CDR3 reads CASSFMTGGTSGTQYF. CDR3 nucleotides: TGTGCCAGCAGTTTCATGACAGGGGGCACGTCCGGGACCCAGTACTTC.

The chain employs TRBV23-1 and TRBJ2-4, with D perhaps matching TRBD2 (5 bases). TRBV23-1 is recorded as an ORF, its role being uncertain. The CDR3 length is 17 residues. The ends were cut back, 0 bases at V and 5 bases at J, with 17 bases in the middle. The CDR3 protein is CASSQSAAGRRENIQYF. The CDR3 DNA follows: TGCGCCAGCAGTCAATCAGCGGCGGGCAGGCGGGAAAACATTCAGTACTTC.

The chain employs TRBV5-1 and TRBJ1-1; D is undetermined. Germline V gives CDR1 SGHRS, CDR2 YFSETQ. The ends were cut back, 4 bases at V and 0 bases at J, with 16 bases in the middle. The CDR3 spans 16 residues. CDR3 sequence reads: CASSPGDEALNTEAFF. CDR3 nucleotides: TGCGCCAGCAGCCCCGGGGATGAGGCCTTGAACACTGAAGCTTTCTTT.

V and J are TRBV7-2 and TRBJ2-5; D call uncertain. Germline V CDR1 and CDR2: SGHTA, FQGNSA. This CDR3 contains 15 residues. V dropped 0 bases and J dropped 2 bases, with 10 bases sitting between them. This CDR3 is CASSLALGFQETQYF. In DNA, the CDR3 is TGTGCCAGCAGCTTAGCGCTAGGATTTCAAGAGACCCAGTACTTC. Filled out from reference TRBV7-2 and TRBJ2-5, the complete variable domain reads GAGVSQSPSNKVTEKGKDVELRCDPISGHTALYWYRQSLGQGLEFLIYFQGNSAPDKSGLPSDRFSAERTGGSVSTLTIQRTQQEDSAVYLCASSLALGFQETQYFGPGTRLLVL.

A single count supports this clone. V usage is TRBV2 and J usage is TRBJ2-1; 7 bases fit TRBD1. This CDR3 region has 15 residues. V was clipped by 6 bases and J by 3 bases; unmatched bases: 8. The V gene's germline CDR1 is SNHLY and CDR2 FYNNEI. CDR3 in amino acids: CASRAQGTHYNEQFF. The CDR3 DNA sequence: TGTGCCAGCAGGGCACAGGGGACACACTACAATGAGCAGTTCTTC.

The CDR3 DNA is TGTGCCAGCAGAATAAGTAGCGGGAGCCAAGAGACCCAGTACTTC. Its protein is CASRISSGSQETQYF. The chain is built from TRBV7-2 and TRBJ2-5; 9 nucleotides agree with TRBD2. From germline, CDR1 is SGHTA and CDR2 FQGNSA. This CDR3 spans 15 amino acids. The trim removed 6 bases at V and 1 base at J, leaving 6 bases unmatched.

The CDR3 DNA follows: TGTGCCAGCAGCGTAGTAGGACAGACAGCTGGGGCCAACGTCCTGACTTTC. This translates into CASSVVGQTAGANVLTF. V gene TRBV9 combines with J gene TRBJ2-6, with D perhaps matching TRBD1 (6 bases). In germline, CDR1 is SGDLS, CDR2 YYNGEE. The V end was cut by 0 bases, the J end by 2 bases, with 12 bases between. This CDR3 spans 17 amino acids.

The CDR3 DNA is TGTGCCAGCTCACCGGGACAGGGTCTATACGAGCAGTACTTC. This codes for CASSPGQGLYEQYF. The rearrangement uses TRBV18 and TRBJ2-7, with 9 nucleotides matching TRBD1. This CDR3 has 14 residues. V shed 3 bases, J shed 4 bases, and the junction held 4 bases outside the gene matches. Germline lookup yields CDR1 KGHSH and CDR2 LQKENI.

The chain employs TRBV9 and TRBJ2-7, with TRBD1 matching 7 bases. This CDR3 region has 13 residues. Germline-derived CDR1 and CDR2 are SGDLS and YYNGEE. J lost 6 bases, V lost 3 bases, and 6 bases had no gene match. CDR3 nucleotides: TGTGCCAGCAGCGGCGGATACAGGGGCGAGCAGTACTTC. Amino acid sequence: CASSGGYRGEQYF.